This T cell receptor (beta chain) was documented in a study of regulatory T cells in long-lasting Graves disease. Deletions cut 0 bases from V and 5 bases from J, with 12 bases between. Germline V gives CDR1 SGHRS, CDR2 YFSETQ. The CDR3 spans 15 residues. Relying on iRepertoire HTBI primers and Arm-PCR of CDR3 regions, the team built TCR beta libraries. Each CDR3 protein is one row after TCRdb ran MiXCR on the multiplex PCR reads. The sample records about 500,000 distinct CDR3 sequences, 15% to 20% being singletons. This sample's time point: newly diagnosed GD, antithyroid drugs for less than 3 months. The TCR library was made from RNA extracted from PBMCs. The same specimen was also included in a second study, on T cells in Graves' hyperthyroidism and ophthalmopathy. That work contributes: Stable hyperthyroidism: no ophthalmopathy progression over 18 months of follow-up. The HTBI primer set drove a first-round RT-PCR of the TCR CDR3.

The source of this sequence is a man aged 35-49 years with Graves disease. The sequencing here drew on peripheral blood mononuclear cells (PBMCs), taken at new diagnosis, from a patient treated with antithyroid drugs. This chain uses TRBV5-1 with TRBJ2-1; TRBD2 is a possible D gene (5 bases). CDR3 sequence (DNA): TGCGCCAGCAGCTTGGATCTAGCCGCAAACAATGAGCAGTTCTTC. This sequence encodes CASSLDLAANNEQFF.